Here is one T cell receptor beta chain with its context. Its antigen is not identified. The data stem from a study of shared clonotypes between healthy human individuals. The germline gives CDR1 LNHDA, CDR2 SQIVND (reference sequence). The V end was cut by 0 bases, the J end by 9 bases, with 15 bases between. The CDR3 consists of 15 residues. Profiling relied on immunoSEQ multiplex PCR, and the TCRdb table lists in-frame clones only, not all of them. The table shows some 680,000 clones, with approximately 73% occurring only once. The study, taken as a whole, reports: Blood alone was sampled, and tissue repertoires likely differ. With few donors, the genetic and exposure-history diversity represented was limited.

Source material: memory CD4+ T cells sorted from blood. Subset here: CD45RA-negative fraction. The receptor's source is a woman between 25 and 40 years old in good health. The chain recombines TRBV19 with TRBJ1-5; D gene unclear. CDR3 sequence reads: CASSIDRVETRPQHF. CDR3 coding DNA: TGTGCCAGTAGTATAGATCGGGTGGAGACCAGGCCCCAGCATTTT. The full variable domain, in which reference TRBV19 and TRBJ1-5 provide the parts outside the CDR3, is DGGITQSPKYLFRKEGQNVTLSCEQNLNHDAMYWYRQDPGQGLRLIYYSQIVNDFQKGDIAEGYSVSREKKESFPLTVTSAQKNPTAFYLCASSIDRVETRPQHFGDGTRLSIL.